The rows below give T cell receptor beta chains drawn from one sample of a study of blood T cell repertoires in COVID-19. Profiling relied on immunoSEQ multiplex PCR, and the TCRdb table lists in-frame clones only, not all of them. The data hold 99,000 or so clones, with roughly 83% observed a single time. Sequenced material: peripheral blood. Receptor source: a woman over 75 with active or convalescent COVID-19. Both conserved end residues are part of each CDR3. The D gene is left open where the match is weak. Some rows have no size entry. The others give once, few or many, or a class for an expanded clone.

TRBJ2-7 | . | TRBV6-2/TRBV6-3 | . | CASSSHPRARRYEQYF | TGTGCCAGCAGTTCGCACCCCAGGGCGCGACGCTACGAGCAGTACTTC
TRBJ1-3 | . | TRBV6-1 | . | CASSEVSSSSGNTIYF | TGTGCCAGCAGTGAAGTCTCGTCGAGCTCTGGAAACACCATATATTTT
TRBJ1-2 | . | TRBV7-2 | . | CASSLGTRANYGYTF | TGTGCCAGCAGCTTAGGGACACGCGCTAACTATGGCTACACCTTC
TRBJ2-7 | . | TRBV27 | . | CASSLRVSQDEQYF | TGTGCCAGCAGTTTACGGGTGAGTCAAGACGAGCAGTACTTC
TRBJ2-7 | TRBD2 | TRBV2 | . | CASSEGIAGIYEQYF | TGTGCCAGCAGTGAAGGAATAGCGGGAATCTACGAGCAGTACTTC
TRBJ1-1 | TRBD1 | TRBV5-8 | once | CASSLGTGPISYGEAFF | TGTGCCAGCAGCTTGGGGACAGGGCCGATTAGTTACGGTGAAGCTTTCTTT
TRBJ1-3 | TRBD1 | TRBV4-1 | . | CASSQGQGAGNTIYF | TGCGCCAGCAGCCAAGGACAGGGGGCTGGAAACACCATATATTTT
TRBJ2-2 | TRBD2 | TRBV28 | . | CASCPATLGTSIGELFF | TGTGCCAGCTGCCCCGCGACCCTCGGGACTAGTATAGGGGAGCTGTTTTTT
TRBJ1-1 | TRBD1 | TRBV5-6 | few | CASSFKQGPMNTEAFF | TGTGCCAGCAGCTTTAAACAGGGGCCGATGAACACTGAAGCTTTCTTT
TRBJ1-1 | . | TRBV12-3/TRBV12-4 | . | CASSRGGNTEAFF | TGTGCCAGCAGCCGGGGGGGGAACACTGAAGCTTTCTTT
TRBJ1-1 | . | TRBV9 | . | CASSVTGMNTEAFF | TGTGCCAGCAGCGTAACAGGGATGAACACTGAAGCTTTCTTT
TRBJ2-7 | . | TRBV12-3/TRBV12-4 | . | CASSLDRAYEQYF | TGTGCCAGCAGTTTAGACAGGGCCTACGAGCAGTACTTC
TRBJ1-3 | TRBD1 | TRBV11-3 | . | CASSPSGTDTIYF | TGTGCCAGCAGCCCTTCCGGGACAGACACCATATATTTT
TRBJ1-6 | . | TRBV5-1 | . | CASSLAVSGYSPLHF | TGCGCCAGCAGCTTGGCAGTGAGCGGGTATTCACCCCTCCACTTT
TRBJ1-6 | . | TRBV21-1 | . | CASSPGTGDSPLHF | TGTGCCAGCAGTCCCGGGACAGGGGATTCACCCCTCCACTTT
TRBJ2-7 | TRBD2 | TRBV19 | . | CASSHGEGLTYEQYF | TGTGCCAGTAGCCATGGGGAGGGACTCACCTACGAGCAGTACTTC
TRBJ1-4 | TRBD1 | TRBV5-1 | few | CASSPLGQVNEKLFF | TGCGCCAGCAGCCCCCTGGGACAGGTGAATGAAAAACTGTTTTTT
TRBJ2-5 | TRBD2 | TRBV9 | . | CASSVTSGVTQETQYF | TGTGCCAGCAGCGTGACTAGCGGGGTGACTCAAGAGACCCAGTACTTC
TRBJ2-2 | . | TRBV4-3 | few | CASSQDRGSAAGELFF | TGCGCCAGCAGCCAAGATCGGGGTAGCGCGGCCGGGGAGCTGTTTTTT
TRBJ2-6 | TRBD2 | TRBV4-1 | . | CASSQDLVTSGSGANVLTF | TGCGCCAGCAGCCAAGATCTTGTGACTAGCGGCTCTGGGGCCAACGTCCTGACTTTC
TRBJ2-7 | . | TRBV3-1/TRBV3-2 | . | CASSEIPRGSYEQYF | TGTGCCAGCAGCGAAATACCACGGGGATCCTACGAGCAGTACTTC
TRBJ2-1 | . | TRBV18 | . | CASSHSGGLVEQFF | TGTGCCAGCTCACATTCCGGGGGGCTGGTTGAGCAGTTCTTC
TRBJ2-3 | TRBD1 | TRBV19 | . | CASRDRGRADTQYF | TGTGCCAGTCGGGACAGGGGGCGTGCAGATACGCAGTATTTT
TRBJ2-3 | . | TRBV24-1 | . | CATSDPTAPGTDTQYF | TGTGCCACCAGTGATCCTACAGCCCCGGGCACAGATACGCAGTATTTT
TRBJ2-3 | . | TRBV4-2 | . | CASSQTGTSTDTQYF | TGTGCCAGCAGCCAAACCGGGACTAGCACAGATACGCAGTATTTT
TRBJ2-1 | TRBD2 | TRBV27 | . | CAGSPRGLAGPLIAYNEQFF | TGTGCCGGCAGTCCGAGAGGACTAGCGGGACCCCTGATCGCCTACAATGAGCAGTTCTTC
TRBJ2-7 | . | TRBV10-3 | . | CAIADSGTTSYEQYF | TGTGCCATAGCGGACTCCGGGACAACTTCCTACGAGCAGTACTTC
TRBJ1-2 | TRBD1 | TRBV18 | once | CASSPPTRGPDGYTF | TGTGCCAGCTCACCACCGACTAGGGGGCCAGATGGCTACACCTTC
TRBJ1-1 | . | TRBV28 | . | CASSLNREAFF | TGTGCCAGCAGTTTAAACAGGGAAGCTTTCTTT
TRBJ1-2 | TRBD1 | TRBV6-4 | few | CASSFRQGDKGYTF | TGTGCCAGCAGTTTTCGACAGGGCGATAAAGGCTACACCTTC
TRBJ1-2 | . | TRBV27 | few | CASSSRGLGHYGYTF | TGTGCCAGCAGTTCCAGGGGTTTAGGCCACTATGGCTACACCTTC
TRBJ2-3 | . | TRBV27 | . | CASSASGLNSGTQYF | TGTGCCAGCAGCGCTTCAGGACTAAATAGTGGTACGCAGTATTTT
TRBJ1-1 | TRBD1 | TRBV6-2/TRBV6-3 | . | CASSKHRGVTEAFF | TGTGCCAGCAGTAAACACAGGGGGGTAACTGAAGCTTTCTTT
TRBJ2-5 | TRBD1 | TRBV7-2 | . | CASSFDREETQYF | TGTGCCAGCAGCTTCGACAGGGAAGAGACCCAGTACTTC
TRBJ1-1 | TRBD1 | TRBV19 | . | CASRNRGRTEAFF | TGTGCCAGTAGGAACAGGGGGCGTACTGAAGCTTTCTTT
TRBJ1-1 | . | TRBV5-8 | . | CASSLQTTF | TGTGCCAGCAGCTTACAAACAACGTTT